The 23 T cell receptor beta chains listed next were all sequenced from one sample in a study of OX40 agonist ivuxolimab in advanced cancers. Assay: immunoSEQ multiplex PCR; the TCRdb copy retains only in-frame clones and omits some. The repertoire includes 50,000 to 80,000 clones, 70% to 90% of them detected once, and under 3% sits in the top ten. The sequences come from CD4+ or CD8+ T cells sorted from blood, collected in a trial of the OX40 agonist ivuxolimab. The receptors stem from an adult with an advanced solid tumor such as melanoma, head and neck, liver or kidney cancer.

This sequence joins TRBV5-1 and TRBJ2-1; 9 bases fit TRBD2. Germline V gene lookup returns CDR1 SGHRS and CDR2 YFSETQ. The CDR3 sequence is 15 residues long. The junction had 10 bases not matched to a gene; V was cut back by 4 bases and J by 8 bases. The CDR3 loop is CASSRTSTSGDEQFF. CDR3 DNA: TGCGCCAGCAGCCGAACCTCGACTAGCGGCGATGAGCAGTTCTTC.

The CDR3 protein is CASSLGRTANQPQHF. The CDR3 nucleotides read TGTGCCAGCAGCTTGGGACGGACAGCTAATCAGCCCCAGCATTTT. The V and J genes are TRBV5-6 and TRBJ1-5; TRBD1 might be the D (6 bases). The CDR3 loop spans 15 amino acids. V gave up 0 bases and J gave up 4 bases, with 11 bases separating them. From germline, CDR1 is SGHDT and CDR2 YYEEEE.

CDR3 in amino acids: CASSIVGRGGNQPQHF. CDR3 nucleotides: TGTGCCAGTAGTATAGTCGGCAGGGGGGGCAATCAGCCCCAGCATTTT. The chain has TRBV19 and TRBJ1-5; the match to TRBD1 covers 7 bases. The V segment lost 1 base and the J segment 2 bases; nucleotides outside the gene matches: 5. The CDR3 has 16 amino acids. Germline V lookup: CDR1 LNHDA, CDR2 SQIVND (reference sequence).

The chain has TRBV28 and TRBJ1-3; D might be TRBD1 (6 bases). The germline gives CDR1 MDHEN, CDR2 SYDVKM. This CDR3 comprises 16 residues. V dropped 5 bases and J dropped 4 bases, with 18 bases sitting between them. DNA of the CDR3: TGTGCCAGCAGTACCTGGGACTCGGGGGCAGGAAACACCATATATTTT. Its protein product is CASSTWDSGAGNTIYF. Full variable domain (remainder filled in from reference TRBV28 and TRBJ1-3): DVKVTQSSRYLVKRTGEKVFLECVQDMDHENMFWYRQDPGLGLRLIYFSYDVKMKEKGDIPEGYSVSREKKERFSLILESASTNQTSMYLCASSTWDSGAGNTIYFGEGSWLTVV.

This clone has a handful of counts. This same CDR3 is encoded by further DNA sequences in the sample. The rearrangement uses TRBV5-1 and TRBJ1-1, with 7 nucleotides matching TRBD1. The CDR3 loop spans 14 amino acids. Germline-derived CDR1 and CDR2 are SGHRS and YFSETQ. The V gene end was trimmed by 0 bases and the J gene end by 5 bases; junction bases not matched to a gene: 4. CDR3 region: CASSLAAGGTEAFF. CDR3 coding DNA: TGCGCCAGCAGCTTGGCCGCAGGGGGAACTGAAGCTTTCTTT.

V is TRBV11-3 and J is TRBJ1-6; D unresolved. Between the trimmed V and J ends, which lost 2 bases and 10 bases, there was a span of 9 bases. In germline, CDR1 is SGHNT, CDR2 YENEEA. This CDR3 contains 13 residues. CDR3 nucleotides: TGTGCCAGCAGCTTACGGCCCCAGTCACCCCTCCACTTT. This translates into CASSLRPQSPLHF.

The chain joins TRBV6-4 to TRBJ2-3; possible D gene TRBD2, 6 bases. V lost 6 bases, J lost 0 bases, and 10 bases lay in between. This CDR3 is 14 amino acids long. The germline V gene encodes CDR1 MRHNA and CDR2 SNTAGT. This chain's CDR3 is CASSSGFSTDTQYF. CDR3 DNA sequence: TGTGCCAGCAGCAGCGGGTTTAGCACAGATACGCAGTATTTT.

This chain joins TRBV18 and TRBJ1-4, with 8 positions matching TRBD1. V dropped 6 bases and J dropped 8; count of bases not matched to a gene: 8. CDR1 and CDR2 from the germline V gene are KGHSH and LQKENI. CDR3 length equals 14 residues. CDR3 loop: CASSPQGAREKLFF. The CDR3 DNA sequence: TGTGCCAGCTCGCCGCAGGGGGCGAGGGAAAAACTGTTTTTT.

The chain carries TRBV2 and TRBJ2-5, with 7 nucleotides matching TRBD2. V lost 7 bases, J lost 2 bases, and 10 bases stayed unmatched. CDR1 and CDR2 from the germline V gene are SNHLY and FYNNEI. The CDR3 loop spans 15 amino acids. The DNA of the CDR3 is TGTGCCAGCACTAAATCTAGCGGAAGGCAAGAGACCCAGTACTTC. It is translated as CASTKSSGRQETQYF.

The chain combines TRBV9 with TRBJ2-1, with TRBD2 as a possible D gene (5 bases). The V gene's germline CDR1 is SGDLS and CDR2 YYNGEE. V was pared by 3 bases and J by 9 bases, with 19 bases between. The length of the CDR3 is 15 residues. The CDR3 DNA reads as TGTGCCAGCAGCGCCTTGGCCACTACCCGGGGTGAGCAGTTCTTC. Amino acids: CASSALATTRGEQFF.

V is TRBV7-2 and J is TRBJ2-7, with D maybe TRBD2 (7 bases). Trimming stripped 2 bases from V and 2 bases from J, with 16 bases between. The CDR3 is 16 residues long. Germline CDR1 reads SGHTA; CDR2 reads FQGNSA. The CDR3 nucleotides read TGTGCCAGCAGCTTAAGGGGGGGAACTACAACCTACGAGCAGTACTTC. The encoded protein is CASSLRGGTTTYEQYF.

The V and J genes are TRBV4-1 and TRBJ1-5; D is uncertain. The CDR3 runs to 17 residues. Per germline, CDR1 MGHRA and CDR2 YSYEKL. Trimming removed 3 bases at V and 2 bases at J, with 17 bases between. This CDR3 is CASSHIRRVRGNQPQHF. The DNA for the CDR3 is TGCGCCAGCAGCCACATACGAAGGGTGCGGGGCAATCAGCCCCAGCATTTT.

This chain's CDR3 is CASSQRGSGAKETQYF. The DNA for the CDR3 is TGCGCCAGCAGCCAAAGAGGGAGCGGAGCTAAAGAGACCCAGTACTTC. The rearrangement uses TRBV4-1 and TRBJ2-5; a weak D match, TRBD2 (5 bases). CDR3 length: 16 amino acids. Trimming pared 2 bases from V and 3 bases from J, leaving 16 bases between. Germline values: CDR1 MGHRA, CDR2 YSYEKL.

The V gene is TRBV5-1, the J gene TRBJ1-1; D ambiguous. Germline-derived CDR1 and CDR2 are SGHRS and YFSETQ. V lost 2 bases and J lost 7, with 15 bases in between. The CDR3 has 14 residues. CDR3 region: CASSFAGMDGEAFF. The DNA of the CDR3 is TGCGCCAGCAGCTTTGCCGGGATGGATGGTGAAGCTTTCTTT.

This chain joins TRBV7-3 and TRBJ2-3, with TRBD1 matching over 9 bases. Losses at the gene ends were 5 bases for V and 1 base for J; bases not matched to a gene: 10. The CDR3 length is 17 residues. Germline V lookup: CDR1 SGHTA, CDR2 FQGTGA. The CDR3 is CASSPHLRTGGTDTQYF. CDR3 sequence (DNA): TGTGCCAGCAGCCCACACCTCCGGACAGGGGGCACAGATACGCAGTATTTT.

The chain employs TRBV5-8 and TRBJ2-3; D uncertain. Between the trimmed V and J ends, which lost 0 bases and 3 bases, there was a span of 8 bases. CDR1 and CDR2 (germline): SGHTS, YDEGEE. CDR3 size: 14 residues. In DNA, the CDR3 is TGTGCCAGCAGCTTGGAGATAGGAACAGATACGCAGTATTTT. This encodes CASSLEIGTDTQYF.

The CDR3 region is CASSYGLDPSDTQYF. The CDR3, as DNA: TGTGCCAGCTCATATGGACTAGATCCGTCAGATACGCAGTATTTT. The chain uses TRBV18 and TRBJ2-3; 7 nucleotides agree with TRBD2. The CDR3 totals 15 residues. After removal of 5 bases from V and 4 bases from J, the junction contained 9 bases not matched to a gene. Germline loops: CDR1 KGHSH, CDR2 LQKENI.

The V call is TRBV11-2, the J call TRBJ2-5; D is ambiguous. The CDR3 consists of 17 residues. Germline assignment: CDR1 SGHAT and CDR2 FQNNGV. The V end lost 1 base, the J end lost 5 bases, and 20 bases lay between the germline ends. CDR3 amino acids: CASSLAGRARMQETQYF. DNA of the CDR3: TGTGCCAGCAGCTTAGCGGGTCGGGCGCGTATGCAGGAGACCCAGTACTTC.

The chain joins TRBV28 to TRBJ2-7, with D possibly matching TRBD2 (6 bases). V shed 1 base and J shed 4 bases, with 17 bases lying between them. Looked up from germline, CDR1 is MDHEN and CDR2 is SYDVKM. There are 16 residues in the CDR3. In nucleotides, the CDR3 is TGTGCCAGCAGTTTATCCACGACTAGATTGAGATACGAGCAGTACTTC. The encoded protein is CASSLSTTRLRYEQYF.

This clone was detected once. The chain uses TRBV28 and TRBJ1-1; D gene unclear. This CDR3 contains 14 residues. The germline V and J ends were trimmed by 3 bases and 1 base, with 9 bases remaining between them. CDR1 is MDHEN and CDR2 is SYDVKM in the germline V gene. The CDR3 nucleotides are TGTGCCAGCAGTTTCATCTCAGGGAACACTGAAGCTTTCTTT. It codes for CASSFISGNTEAFF.

The chain carries TRBV29-1 and TRBJ2-7, with 9 positions matching TRBD2. The CDR3 consists of 15 residues. The J segment lost 0 bases and the V segment lost 1 base, leaving 4 bases of the junction unmatched. In germline, CDR1 is SQVTM, CDR2 ANQGSEA. Written as DNA, the CDR3 is TGCAGCGTTGAAGGTAGCGGGGGAATCTCCTACGAGCAGTACTTC. Translating it yields CSVEGSGGISYEQYF.

This sequence joins TRBV6-1 and TRBJ1-6; TRBD1 matches at 8 bases. Germline values: CDR1 MNHNS, CDR2 SASEGT. The CDR3 runs to 15 residues. Germline trimming cut 5 bases from V and 4 bases from J; bases unmatched to any gene: 4. The CDR3 loop is CASSSYRGYNSPLHF. CDR3 in DNA: TGTGCCAGCAGTTCCTACAGGGGGTATAATTCACCCCTCCACTTT.

The chain combines TRBV5-1 with TRBJ2-5, with TRBD1 identical over 10 bases. V dropped 3 bases and J dropped 4; count of bases not matched to a gene: 3. From germline, CDR1 is SGHRS and CDR2 YFSETQ. CDR3 length: 14 amino acids. Written as DNA, the CDR3 is TGCGCCAGCAGCTCCGGGACAGGGGCAGAGACCCAGTACTTC. This sequence encodes CASSSGTGAETQYF.